Listed below are T cell receptor beta chains from one sample, sequenced in a study of T-cell reconstitution after alpha-beta-depleted transplantation in children. A single record per CDR3 protein comes from TCRdb applying MiXCR to the PCR reads. In the table there are over 150,000 distinct CDR3 sequences, more than 14% of which are singletons. The specimen comprised PBMCs from the stem cell graft donor, sampled from the stem cell graft. These receptors all come from a human donor who donated a stem cell graft to a child with acute lymphoblastic leukemia. CDR3s leave out the opening cysteine and the closing phenylalanine or tryptophan.

V	J	CDR3
TRBV7-2	TRBJ1-2	ASSFSRQGRYYGYT
TRBV7-9	TRBJ1-5	ASSFYRGTGTDQPQH
TRBV28	TRBJ2-7	ASSRYYEQY
TRBV10-3	TRBJ1-1	AIAAAGDTTEAF
TRBV29-1	TRBJ2-3	SVRSSGRSGTDTQY
TRBV7-8	TRBJ2-4	ASSLERVSRTKNIQY
TRBV11-2	TRBJ2-1	ASSLVRTGQF
TRBV7-9	TRBJ1-5	ASSLGWGNQPQH
TRBV10-3	TRBJ1-4	ASGQGPTTNEKLF
TRBV10-3	TRBJ2-1	AISESGQGSNEQF
TRBV28	TRBJ2-3	ASSLRGLGLGKDTQY
TRBV25-1	TRBJ2-4	ASSDSRQGGLAKNIQY
TRBV23-1	TRBJ2-1	ASSQKF
TRBV5-1	TRBJ2-2	ASSQQPTGANTGELF
TRBV20-1	TRBJ2-7	SALSPASGLLYEQY
TRBV6-5	TRBJ2-2	ASSYSKSTWNTGELF
TRBV20-1	TRBJ2-1	SARDPGREGLDEQF
TRBV5-1	TRBJ2-1	ASSWSAGVEDEQF
TRBV20-1	TRBJ2-1	SARDRSRGQGPYNEQF
TRBV29-1	TRBJ2-7	SATPGGLSYEQY
TRBV5-1	TRBJ2-7	ASSPGLAGGLGDEQY
TRBV19	TRBJ2-2	ASSINTNTGELF
TRBV20-1	TRBJ2-1	SARDRQGFYNEQF
TRBV28	TRBJ2-2	ASSVWGTGNTGELF
TRBV6-6	TRBJ2-7	ASKATGRGEQY
TRBV5-1	TRBJ2-1	ASSLAVGGDEQF
TRBV20-1	TRBJ1-5	SAREIGRDHSNQPQH
TRBV12-3/TRBV12-4	TRBJ2-1	ASSLVIGGLAGRVDEQF
TRBV30	TRBJ1-2	AWKGQGAQNYGYT
TRBV15	TRBJ2-3	ATSSGLAATDTQY
TRBV5-1	TRBJ1-5	ASSQTGSKPQH
TRBV18	TRBJ1-5	ASSPGQSDQPQH
TRBV5-1	TRBJ2-6	ASREALSGANVLT
TRBV12-3/TRBV12-4	TRBJ2-3	ASSYGTSTDTQY
TRBV29-1	TRBJ1-2	SVEAGDGYT
TRBV12-3/TRBV12-4	TRBJ1-4	ASSPKQRFGEKLF
TRBV28	TRBJ1-5	ASSSPGVVTSNQPQH
TRBV29-1	TRBJ2-2	SVEGGDTGELF
TRBV4-1	TRBJ1-1	ASSSEGGLGTEAF
TRBV11-2	TRBJ2-2	ASSLKYRGRNTGELF
TRBV11-2	TRBJ1-1	ASSWGMNTEAF
TRBV18	TRBJ1-2	ASSQGRSPNGYT
TRBV2	TRBJ1-2	ASSAGQGVANYGYT
TRBV12-3/TRBV12-4	TRBJ2-4	ASTRLAEKNIQY
TRBV7-6	TRBJ1-1	ASSEQGYTEAF
TRBV7-9	TRBJ2-5	ASSFPHSGGDRETQY
TRBV29-1	TRBJ2-4	SVEDRGLRRSLAKNIQY
TRBV9	TRBJ2-2	ASTGLTNTGELF
TRBV29-1	TRBJ1-1	SVKASDSLNTEAF
TRBV29-1	TRBJ2-2	SVEGDLNTRELF
TRBV20-1	TRBJ1-1	SARDATGGAEAF